There are a few counts of the clone carrying this T cell receptor (beta chain). The sample comes from a study of T cells of healthy individuals. Each CDR3 protein is one row after TCRdb ran MiXCR on the 5' RACE reads. The sample holds 85,000 to 100,000 distinct CDR3 sequences, 15% to 20% seen once. This CDR3 has 15 amino acids. Germline lookup yields CDR1 LGHNA and CDR2 YNFKEQ. The germline V and J ends were trimmed by 1 base and 3 bases, with 12 bases remaining between them. The clonotype was recovered from a human donor in good health. The chain carries TRBV4-2 and TRBJ1-2; D is undetermined. Here the CDR3 reads CASSQGTRAHYGYTF. CDR3 sequence (DNA): TGTGCCAGCAGCCAAGGTACAAGGGCTCACTATGGCTACACCTTC.